One and the same sample provided the 4 T cell receptor beta chains below, sequenced in a study of molecular identifiers for immune sequencing clone quantification. MiXCR was run by TCRdb on the PCR reads, yielding one entry per CDR3 protein. The sample has a few hundred thousand distinct CDR3 sequences; over 20% are singletons. Material: naive CD8+ T cells from blood, with Jurkat cell RNA spiked in. The sample's subset: FACS-sorted CD8+CD4-CCR7+CD45RA+ naive T cells. All receptors come from a human donor in good health. Some libraries in this study had Jurkat cell RNA spiked in.

This sequence joins TRBV30 and TRBJ2-7, with D unresolved. CDR1 and CDR2 (germline): GTSNPN, SVGIG (reference sequence). V gave up 0 bases and J gave up 2 bases, with 11 bases separating them. The CDR3 totals 14 residues. The chain's CDR3 is CAWSVLAITYEQYF. The CDR3 DNA is TGTGCCTGGAGTGTACTCGCTATTACCTACGAGCAGTACTTC.

This clonotype was seen ten or more times. J is TRBJ2-7 and V is TRBV7-9; D is perhaps TRBD1 or TRBD2 (5 bases each). V was pared by 5 bases and J by 2 bases, with 13 bases between. The CDR3 length is 14 residues. Germline CDR1 SEHNR, CDR2 FQNEAQ (reference sequence). CDR3 DNA: TGTGCCAGCAGCCCGAGGGACGGAACCTACGAGCAGTACTTC. Translated: CASSPRDGTYEQYF.

This chain joins TRBV10-3 and TRBJ2-5; TRBD2 matches 9 bases. The CDR3 covers 17 residues. From germline, CDR1 is ENHRY and CDR2 SYGVKD. V gave up 3 bases and J gave up 0 bases; unmatched junction bases: 8. The CDR3 DNA is TGTGCCATCAGTGACGAGGTCCGCGGGGGGGACCAAGAGACCCAGTACTTC. Translation: CAISDEVRGGDQETQYF.

The V and J genes are TRBV7-9 and TRBJ2-2, with 9 bases fitting TRBD1. Per the germline V gene, CDR1 is SEHNR and CDR2 is FQNEAQ (reference sequence). This CDR3 has 17 residues. The trim removed 5 bases at V and 4 bases at J, leaving 11 bases unmatched. The CDR3 bases are TGTGCCAGCAGCATACTTTGGACAGGGGAGAGCACCGGGGAGCTGTTTTTT. It encodes CASSILWTGESTGELFF.